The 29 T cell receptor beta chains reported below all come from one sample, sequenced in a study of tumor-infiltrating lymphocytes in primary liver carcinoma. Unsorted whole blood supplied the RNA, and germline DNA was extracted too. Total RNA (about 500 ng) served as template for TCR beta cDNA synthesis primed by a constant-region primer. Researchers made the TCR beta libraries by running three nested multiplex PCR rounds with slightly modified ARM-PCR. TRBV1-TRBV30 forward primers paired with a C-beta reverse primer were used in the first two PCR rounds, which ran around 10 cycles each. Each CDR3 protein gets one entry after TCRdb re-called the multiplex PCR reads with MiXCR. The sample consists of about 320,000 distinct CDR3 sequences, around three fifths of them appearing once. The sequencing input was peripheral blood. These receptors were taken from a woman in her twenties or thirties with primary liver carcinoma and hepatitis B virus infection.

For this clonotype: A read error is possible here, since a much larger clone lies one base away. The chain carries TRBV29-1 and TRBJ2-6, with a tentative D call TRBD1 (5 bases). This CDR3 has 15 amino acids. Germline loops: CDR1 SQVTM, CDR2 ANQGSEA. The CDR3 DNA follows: TGCAGCGTTGAAGATTACCGGGCTGGGGCCAACGTCCTGAGTTTC. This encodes CSVEDYRAGANVLSF.

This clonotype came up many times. The CDR3 bases are TGTGCCAGCAGCTTGGTGTCCTTCGGGGGCGACGAGCAGTACTTC. It specifies CASSLVSFGGDEQYF. This chain joins TRBV11-2 and TRBJ2-7; D possibly uses TRBD1 or TRBD2 (6 bases each). Germline lookup yields CDR1 SGHAT and CDR2 FQNNGV. The CDR3 totals 15 residues. Trimming left V 3 bases short and J 5 bases short, with 17 bases between.

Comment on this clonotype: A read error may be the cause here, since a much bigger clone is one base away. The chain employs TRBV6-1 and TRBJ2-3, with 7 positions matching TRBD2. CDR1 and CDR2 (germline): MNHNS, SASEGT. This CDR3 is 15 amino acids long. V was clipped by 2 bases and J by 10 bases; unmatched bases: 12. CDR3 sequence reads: CASSEKAGRPYAQYF. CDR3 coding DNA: TGTGCCAGCAGTGAAAAAGCGGGAAGGCCGTATGCGCAGTATTTT.

CDR3 sequence: CAITREGRNEQFF. The CDR3 DNA is TGTGCCATCACTAGGGAGGGACGGAATGAGCAGTTCTTC. J is TRBJ2-1 and V is TRBV10-3, with 7 bases that match TRBD2. The CDR3 contains 13 residues. The germline CDR1 and CDR2 sequences are ENHRY and SYGVKD. Trimming at V came to 7 bases and at J to 7 bases, leaving 7 bases not matched to a gene.

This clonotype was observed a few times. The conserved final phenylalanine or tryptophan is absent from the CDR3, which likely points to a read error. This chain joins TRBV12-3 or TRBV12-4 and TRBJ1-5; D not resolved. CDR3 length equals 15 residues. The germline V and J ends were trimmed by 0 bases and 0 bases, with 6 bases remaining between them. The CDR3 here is CASSLAHGSNQPQHL. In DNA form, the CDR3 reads TGTGCCAGCAGTTTAGCGCATGGTAGCAATCAGCCCCAGCATCTT.

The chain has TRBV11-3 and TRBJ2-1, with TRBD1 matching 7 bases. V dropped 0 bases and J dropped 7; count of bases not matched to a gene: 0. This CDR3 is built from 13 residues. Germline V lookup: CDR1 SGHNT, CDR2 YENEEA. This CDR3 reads CASSLEDRNEQFF. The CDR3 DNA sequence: TGTGCCAGCAGCTTAGAGGACAGGAATGAGCAGTTCTTC.

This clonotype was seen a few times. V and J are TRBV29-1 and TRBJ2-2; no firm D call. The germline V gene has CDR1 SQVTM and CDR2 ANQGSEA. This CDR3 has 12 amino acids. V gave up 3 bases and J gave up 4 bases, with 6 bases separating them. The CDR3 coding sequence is TGCAGCGTTGAGTTGGGCACCGGGGAGCTGTTTTTT. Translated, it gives CSVELGTGELFF.

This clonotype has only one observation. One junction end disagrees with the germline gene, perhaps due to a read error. CDR3 sequence: CTSSHLRGGGTYEQYF. The CDR3 bases are TGTACCAGCAGCCATCTCAGAGGTGGAGGGACCTACGAGCAGTACTTC. This chain links TRBV4-2 with TRBJ2-7, with D tentatively TRBD2 (6 bases). The CDR3 runs 16 residues. CDR1 and CDR2 (germline): LGHNA, YNFKEQ.

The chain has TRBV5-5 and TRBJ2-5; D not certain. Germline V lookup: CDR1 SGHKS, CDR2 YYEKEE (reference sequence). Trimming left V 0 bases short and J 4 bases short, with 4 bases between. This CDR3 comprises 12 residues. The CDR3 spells CASSLGIETQYF. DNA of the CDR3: TGTGCCAGCAGCTTGGGTATAGAGACCCAGTACTTC.

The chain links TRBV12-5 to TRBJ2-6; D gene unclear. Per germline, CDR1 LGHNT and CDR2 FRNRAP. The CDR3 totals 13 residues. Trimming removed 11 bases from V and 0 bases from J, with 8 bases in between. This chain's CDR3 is CASGYSGANVLTF. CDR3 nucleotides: TGTGCTTCGGGTTACTCTGGGGCCAACGTCCTGACTTTC.

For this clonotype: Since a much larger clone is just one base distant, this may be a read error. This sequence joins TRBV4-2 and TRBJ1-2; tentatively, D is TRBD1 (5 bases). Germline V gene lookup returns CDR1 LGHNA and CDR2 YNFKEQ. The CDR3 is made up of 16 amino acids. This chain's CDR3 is CASSQEGEIGDYGYAF. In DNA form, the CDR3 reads TGTGCCAGCAGCCAAGAGGGGGAAATCGGAGACTATGGCTACGCCTTC.

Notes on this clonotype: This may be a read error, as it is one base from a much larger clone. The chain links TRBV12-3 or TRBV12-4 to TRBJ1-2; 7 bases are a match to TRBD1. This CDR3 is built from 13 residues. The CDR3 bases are TGTGTCAGCAGCCACAGGGGTGACTATGGCTACACCTTC. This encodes CVSSHRGDYGYTF.

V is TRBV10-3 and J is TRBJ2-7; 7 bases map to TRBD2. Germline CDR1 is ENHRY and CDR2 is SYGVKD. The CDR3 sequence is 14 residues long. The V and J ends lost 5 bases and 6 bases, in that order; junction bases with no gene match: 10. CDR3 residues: CAISWAGDPLEQYF. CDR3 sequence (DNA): TGTGCCATCAGTTGGGCGGGAGACCCCCTCGAGCAGTACTTC.

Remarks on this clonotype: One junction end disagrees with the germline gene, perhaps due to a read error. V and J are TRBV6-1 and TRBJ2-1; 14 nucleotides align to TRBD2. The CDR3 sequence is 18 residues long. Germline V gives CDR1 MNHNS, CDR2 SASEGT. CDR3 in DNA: TGTGTCAGCAGTGAAGGGACTAGCGGGAGAAGCTTGATGAATGAGCAGTTCTTC. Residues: CVSSEGTSGRSLMNEQFF.

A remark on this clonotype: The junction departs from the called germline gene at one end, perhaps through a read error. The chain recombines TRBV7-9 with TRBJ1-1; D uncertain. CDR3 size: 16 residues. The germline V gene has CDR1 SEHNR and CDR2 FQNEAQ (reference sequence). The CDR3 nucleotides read TGTGCCAGCGGCTTAAGGGCCGAGGGAAAGAACACTGAAGCTTTCTTT. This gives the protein CASGLRAEGKNTEAFF.

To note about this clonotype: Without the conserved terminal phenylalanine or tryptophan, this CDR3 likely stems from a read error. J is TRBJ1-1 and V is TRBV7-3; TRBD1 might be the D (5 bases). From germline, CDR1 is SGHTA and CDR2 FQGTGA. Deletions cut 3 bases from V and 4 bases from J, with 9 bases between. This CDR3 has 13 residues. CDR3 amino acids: CASSFAGTTEAFS. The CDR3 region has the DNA TGTGCCAGCAGCTTTGCAGGGACCACTGAAGCTTTCTCT.

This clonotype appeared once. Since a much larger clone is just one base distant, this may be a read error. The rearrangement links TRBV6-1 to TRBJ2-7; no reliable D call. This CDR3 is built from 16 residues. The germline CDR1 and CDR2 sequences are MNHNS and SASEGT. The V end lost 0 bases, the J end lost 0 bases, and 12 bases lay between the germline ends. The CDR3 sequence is CASSEASRFGSYEQYF. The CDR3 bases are TGTGCCAGCAGTGAAGCAAGCAGGTTCGGCTCCTACGAGCAGTACTTC.

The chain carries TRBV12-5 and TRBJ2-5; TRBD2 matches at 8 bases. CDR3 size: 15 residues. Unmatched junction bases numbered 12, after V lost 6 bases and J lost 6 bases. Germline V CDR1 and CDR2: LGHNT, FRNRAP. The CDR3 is CASGSAGAARQTQYF. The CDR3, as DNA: TGTGCTAGTGGCTCAGCGGGAGCCGCGCGGCAGACCCAGTACTTC.

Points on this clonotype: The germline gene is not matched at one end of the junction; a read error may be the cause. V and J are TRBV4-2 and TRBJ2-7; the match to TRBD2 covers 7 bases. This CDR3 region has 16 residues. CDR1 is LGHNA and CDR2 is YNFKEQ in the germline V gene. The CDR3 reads CASSPVGEGVNHEQYF. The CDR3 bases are TGTGCCAGCAGCCCGGTGGGGGAGGGCGTGAACCACGAGCAATACTTC.

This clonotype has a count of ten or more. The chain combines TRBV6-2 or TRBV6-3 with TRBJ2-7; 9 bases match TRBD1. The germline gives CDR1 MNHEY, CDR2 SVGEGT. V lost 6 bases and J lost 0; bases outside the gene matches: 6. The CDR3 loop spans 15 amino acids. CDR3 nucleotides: TGTGCCAGCAGCGATGGGACAGGGAGCTCCTACGAGCAGTACTTC. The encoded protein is CASSDGTGSSYEQYF.

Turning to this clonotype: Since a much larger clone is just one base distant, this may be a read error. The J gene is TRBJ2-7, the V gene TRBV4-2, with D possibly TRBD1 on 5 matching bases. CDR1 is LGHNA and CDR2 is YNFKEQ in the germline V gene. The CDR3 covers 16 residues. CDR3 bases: TGTCCCAGCAGCCAAGATCTTGCCGCCAGGACATCCGAGCAGTACTTC. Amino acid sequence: CPSSQDLAARTSEQYF.

The CDR3 sequence is CATQGEGRRGYTF. The CDR3 DNA sequence: TGTGCCACCCAAGGGGAGGGGCGAAGGGGCTACACCTTC. The chain couples TRBV2 to TRBJ1-2, with D maybe TRBD1 (5 bases). This CDR3 comprises 13 residues. Trimming left V 10 bases short and J 8 bases short, with 20 bases between. Germline V gene sequence: CDR1 SNHLY, CDR2 FYNNEI.

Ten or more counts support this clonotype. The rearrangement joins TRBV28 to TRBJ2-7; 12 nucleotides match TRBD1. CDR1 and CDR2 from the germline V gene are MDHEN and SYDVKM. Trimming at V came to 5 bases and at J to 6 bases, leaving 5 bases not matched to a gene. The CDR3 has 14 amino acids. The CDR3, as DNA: TGTGCCAGCAGTCGGGGACAGGGGGCGATCGAGCAGTACTTC. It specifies CASSRGQGAIEQYF.

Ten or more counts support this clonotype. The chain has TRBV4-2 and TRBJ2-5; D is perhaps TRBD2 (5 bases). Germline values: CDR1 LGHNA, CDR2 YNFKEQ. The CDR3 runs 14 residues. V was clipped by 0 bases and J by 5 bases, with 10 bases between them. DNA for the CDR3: TGTGCCAGCAGCCAAGAACTAGGTCTGGAGACCCAGTACTTC. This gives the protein CASSQELGLETQYF.

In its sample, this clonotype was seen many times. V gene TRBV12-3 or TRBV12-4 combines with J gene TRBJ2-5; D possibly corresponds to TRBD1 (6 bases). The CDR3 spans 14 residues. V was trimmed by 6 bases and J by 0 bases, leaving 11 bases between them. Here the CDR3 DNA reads TGTGCCAGCAGAGGACAGACGTACCAAGAGACCCAGTACTTC. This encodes CASRGQTYQETQYF.

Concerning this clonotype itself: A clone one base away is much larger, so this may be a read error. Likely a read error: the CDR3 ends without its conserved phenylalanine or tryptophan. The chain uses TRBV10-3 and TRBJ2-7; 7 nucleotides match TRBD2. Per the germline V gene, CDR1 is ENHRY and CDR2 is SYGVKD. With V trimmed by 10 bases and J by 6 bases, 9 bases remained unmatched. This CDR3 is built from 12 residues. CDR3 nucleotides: TGTGCCACGGGGGGACCCTCGGGCGAGCAGTACTCC. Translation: CATGGPSGEQYS.

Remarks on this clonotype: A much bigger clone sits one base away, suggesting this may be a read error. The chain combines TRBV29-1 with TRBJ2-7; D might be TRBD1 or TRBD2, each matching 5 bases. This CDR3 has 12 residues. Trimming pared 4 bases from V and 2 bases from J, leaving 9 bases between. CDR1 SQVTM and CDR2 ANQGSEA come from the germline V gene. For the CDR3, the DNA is TGCAGCGTTGTCGGGACCGCCTACGAGCAGTACTTC. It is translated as CSVVGTAYEQYF.

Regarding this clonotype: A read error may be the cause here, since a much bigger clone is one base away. The CDR3, as DNA: TGCGCCAACAGCCAAGGGGTTTCTAGCACAGATACGCAGTATTTT. This sequence encodes CANSQGVSSTDTQYF. The gene calls are TRBV4-3 and TRBJ2-3; tentatively, D is TRBD1 (5 bases). CDR1 LGHNA and CDR2 YSLEER come from the germline V gene. The CDR3 runs to 15 residues.

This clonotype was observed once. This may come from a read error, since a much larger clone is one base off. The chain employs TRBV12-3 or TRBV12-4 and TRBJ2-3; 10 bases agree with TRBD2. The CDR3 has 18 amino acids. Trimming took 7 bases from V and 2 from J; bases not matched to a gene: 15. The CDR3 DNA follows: TGTGCCAGCACCGGGACTAGCGCGAGAAGATCCATCACAGATACGCAGTATTTT. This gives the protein CASTGTSARRSITDTQYF.